This TCR beta chain originates from a study of blood T cell repertoires in COVID-19 (dated by TCRdb to the early 2020s). In the study overall: Samples covering the acute and convalescent phases of COVID-19 were provided by collaborators in the United States, Italy and Spain. The material from the prospective study consisted of cDNA or gDNA derived from T cells, B-cell-depleted T cells, or PBMCs. Subjects who had been exposed to COVID-19, were actively infected with it, or had recovered from it provided the deeply sampled blood TCRbeta repertoires that made up the dataset. The repertoires were released in a freely available public database meant as a resource for research on the immune response to SARS-CoV-2. The samples were drawn from two sources: the first 160 participants of the ongoing ImmuneRACE study, and 950 to 1,500 subjects contributed by 6 global collaborators. The sample metadata nearly always contained a de-identified subject ID, COVID-19 status, age in years and sex. Where HLA class I and class II types were available, the types were taken from metadata supplied by the sample provider, not from assay-based typing.

A few counts support this clone. Its cognate antigen has yet to be identified. No quality values exist for individual bases; no much larger clone is one base distant. TCRbeta CDR3 regions were amplified from genomic DNA by means of the immunoSEQ Assay, a bias-controlled multiplex PCR. Processing in the source paper ran as follows. Nucleated cell counts per sample were estimated from amplification of reference gene primers within the assay. To quantify the absolute abundance of each unique TCRbeta CDR3 rearrangement, sequence reads were collapsed and filtered. For each sample, productive Simpson clonality was calculated by taking the square root of Simpson's diversity index across productive rearrangements. Held by TCRdb, this immuneACCESS table contains in-frame sequences only and omits some clones. Under half of the omission traces to an unresolved V gene where checked; the cause of the rest is unknown. V and J calls and clone size come straight from that table; D and trimming were deduced from the DNA. For this sample the table gives 200,000 to 250,000 clones, of which around 81% were detected only once. The leading ten clones occupy around 4% of the sample.

The germline V gene (reference sequence) provides CDR1 GTSNPN and CDR2 SVGIG. Trimming takes 1 base from V and 9 bases from J, and the germline ends sit 3 bases apart. Including the terminal cysteine and phenylalanine, the CDR3 comprises 10 residues. The sequence is cut down to CDR3 DNA, 30 bases in frame from base 1. Enrolling through a virtual design, the prospective study's participants ranged in age from roughly 18 to 90 years and lived across roughly 24 United States geographic areas. In the prospective study, cohorts were assigned on the basis of participant-reported clinical history obtained from a screening survey and a study questionnaire. In the prospective study, mobile phlebotomists collected whole blood, serum and a nasopharyngeal or oropharyngeal swab from each participant. Prospective study participants could optionally give additional blood draws and questionnaires over an approximately two-month period. Before DNA extraction, blood samples from the prospective study were shipped at room temperature or frozen.

The paper's findings and limits, for the study overall: How much clinical and demographic metadata was included differed by source and by participant, and the metadata was provided uncurated.

The clonotype originates from a man younger than 45 with acute COVID-19. The chain uses TRBV30 and TRBJ2-2; the D gene identity is not certain. The sample consisted of PBMCs or T cells enriched from blood (not recorded which). The CDR3 reads as follows: CAWSDRELFF. The nucleotide sequence reads as follows: TGTGCCTGGAGTGACAGGGAGCTGTTTTTT.